The 32 T cell receptor beta chains below were found in one sample sequenced in a study of human T cells and chemical hapten exposure (dated by TCRdb to the early 2020s). The method behind the library was RACE. TCRdb records NextSeq 500 as the sequencer. TCRdb reprocessing: public reads trimmed at Q25 with fastp, clones called with MiXCR, in-frame beta chains kept. Every entry covers one CDR3 protein and lists the most common genes and DNA from its rows. For this sample there are 85,000 to 100,000 distinct CDR3 sequences; 9.5% to 15% appear just once. The ten largest clonotypes hold approximately 2.1% of the sample. The meaning of the sample's time point label: patch test 1, 2 weeks after DPC sensitization. The treatment or condition label, read with the paper, signifies: therapeutic diphenylcyclopropenone sensitization with weekly scalp DPC. The sequences come from whole blood, collected in connection with sensitization to the hapten diphenylcyclopropenone (DPC). The source of these receptors is a woman aged 40 to 50 with alopecia areata. Some clones in this sample may be carry-over from other donors' samples.

The rearrangement joins TRBV5-4 to TRBJ2-3, with 9 bases identical to TRBD1. Germline V lookup: CDR1 SGHNT, CDR2 YYREEE (reference sequence). Germline trimming cut 2 bases from V and 1 base from J; bases unmatched to any gene: 2. This CDR3 is built from 15 residues. In nucleotides, the CDR3 is TGTGCCAGCAGCTTACAGGGGGCCGGCACAGATACGCAGTATTTT. Its translation is CASSLQGAGTDTQYF.

This clonotype was seen a handful of times. This chain uses TRBV19 with TRBJ2-7; 7 nucleotides match TRBD2. Germline assignment: CDR1 LNHDA and CDR2 SQIVND (reference sequence). V gave up 3 bases and J gave up 3 bases; unmatched junction bases: 14. The CDR3 length is 17 residues. Here the CDR3 reads CASSMGIGSASGYEQYF. For the CDR3, the DNA is TGTGCCAGTAGTATGGGGATAGGGTCGGCTAGCGGCTACGAGCAGTACTTC.

This clonotype was observed a few times. The CDR3 reads CASSLKGAHSYEQYF. In DNA, the CDR3 is TGTGCCAGCAGTCTAAAGGGGGCCCACTCCTACGAGCAGTACTTC. The genes are TRBV6-5 and TRBJ2-7, with TRBD1 identical over 7 bases. Per the germline V gene, CDR1 is MNHEY and CDR2 is SVGAGI. This CDR3 is built from 15 residues. The V segment lost 5 bases and the J segment 0 bases; nucleotides outside the gene matches: 7.

A few counts support this clonotype. The V call is TRBV27, the J call TRBJ2-3, with D possibly called TRBD1 or TRBD2 (5 bases each). CDR1 MNHEY and CDR2 SMNVEV come from the germline V gene (reference sequence). V lost 5 bases and J 1 base, leaving 16 bases between the germline ends. The CDR3 sequence is 16 residues long. Written as DNA, the CDR3 is TGTGCCAGCAGTCTTTTTGGGGGAACGCGCACAGATACGCAGTATTTT. Translation gives CASSLFGGTRTDTQYF.

This clonotype was detected a few times. The CDR3 is CASSLEVKGHEQFF. The CDR3 DNA follows: TGTGCCAGCAGCTTAGAGGTTAAGGGGCATGAGCAGTTCTTC. The chain recombines TRBV7-6 with TRBJ2-1; D is possibly TRBD1 (5 bases). CDR3 size: 14 residues. V lost 1 base and J lost 8, with 12 bases in between. Germline-derived CDR1 and CDR2 are SGHVS and FNYEAQ.

Only a few counts were recorded for this clonotype. The CDR3 bases are TGTGCCAGCAGCCGTTGGACGAGGAAGGACACCGGGGAGCTGTTTTTT. Residues: CASSRWTRKDTGELFF. V is TRBV28 and J is TRBJ2-2; D not resolved. The CDR3 has 16 amino acids. Trimming cost V 6 bases and J 3 bases, with 17 bases left between them. Germline V gene lookup returns CDR1 MDHEN and CDR2 SYDVKM.

The chain joins TRBV20-1 to TRBJ2-7, with no clear D. The CDR3 length is 15 residues. Germline lookup yields CDR1 DFQATT and CDR2 SNEGSKA (reference sequence). The V end lost 0 bases, the J end lost 4 bases, and 16 bases lay between the germline ends. CDR3 DNA: TGCAGTGCTAGAGATGTACGGCAGAAGATTTACGAGCAGTACTTC. It codes for CSARDVRQKIYEQYF.

This clonotype was observed at least ten times. The chain recombines TRBV11-2 with TRBJ2-1; 8 positions agree with TRBD2. The CDR3 spans 15 residues. V was clipped by 5 bases and J by 2 bases; unmatched bases: 5. Germline V gene data show CDR1 as SGHAT and CDR2 as FQNNGV. CDR3 nucleotides: TGTGCCAGCAGCCATAGCGGGGACACCTACAATGAGCAGTTCTTC. This codes for CASSHSGDTYNEQFF. The variable domain in full, completed from reference TRBV11-2 and TRBJ2-1, reads EAGVAQSPRYKIIEKRQSVAFWCNPISGHATLYWYQQILGQGPKLLIQFQNNGVVDDSQLPKDRFSAERLKGVDSTLKIQPAKLEDSAVYLCASSHSGDTYNEQFFGPGTRLTVL.

This clonotype was seen ten or more times. This chain connects TRBV7-3 to TRBJ2-1; D unclear. Germline V CDR1 and CDR2: SGHTA, FQGTGA. The CDR3 is made up of 13 amino acids. With 5 bases removed from V and 5 bases from J, the gap between germline ends came to 10 bases. CDR3 loop: CASSPGRDNEQFF. For the CDR3, the DNA is TGTGCCAGCAGCCCGGGCCGGGACAATGAGCAGTTCTTC.

This chain connects TRBV9 to TRBJ2-3; 9 bases agree with TRBD1. Germline V gene data show CDR1 as SGDLS and CDR2 as YYNGEE. The CDR3 sequence is 15 residues long. The V segment lost 0 bases and the J segment 4 bases; nucleotides outside the gene matches: 3. The CDR3 sequence: CASSVAWTGADTQYF. CDR3 DNA sequence: TGTGCCAGCAGCGTAGCTTGGACAGGGGCAGATACGCAGTATTTT.

The table lists this clonotype with a few counts. The V gene is TRBV9, the J gene TRBJ2-3, with 13 bases aligning to TRBD2. J gave up 2 bases and V 3 bases, and 3 bases lay outside the gene matches. CDR3 length: 16 amino acids. Per germline, CDR1 SGDLS and CDR2 YYNGEE. The CDR3 sequence: CASSEGLAGYTDTQYF. DNA of the CDR3: TGTGCCAGCAGCGAGGGACTAGCGGGATACACAGATACGCAGTATTTT.

This clonotype showed up many times. The chain employs TRBV6-2 or TRBV6-3 and TRBJ1-2; D gene unclear. The germline gives CDR1 MNHEY, CDR2 SVGEGT. The CDR3 has 15 residues. The V end was cut by 1 base, the J end by 0 bases, with 9 bases between. CDR3 region: CASSYYGYSNYGYTF. The CDR3 bases are TGTGCCAGCAGTTACTACGGGTACTCTAACTATGGCTACACCTTC.

V is TRBV11-2 and J is TRBJ1-6; D gene ambiguous. Germline CDR1 SGHAT, CDR2 FQNNGV. This CDR3 is 15 amino acids long. Trimming stripped 5 bases from V and 4 bases from J, with 12 bases between. The CDR3 DNA sequence: TGTGCCAGCAGCCTCGGTCGGGGATATAATTCACCCCTCCACTTT. It codes for CASSLGRGYNSPLHF.

The rearrangement uses TRBV27 and TRBJ2-1, with no clear D. Trimming removed 7 bases at V and 5 bases at J, with 9 bases between. The CDR3 extends over 12 amino acids. The germline CDR1 and CDR2 sequences are MNHEY and SMNVEV (reference sequence). CDR3 amino acids: CASNSENNEQFF. CDR3 nucleotides: TGTGCCAGCAATTCCGAAAACAATGAGCAGTTCTTC.

V is TRBV27 and J is TRBJ2-5; possible D gene TRBD1, 5 bases. CDR3 size: 13 residues. The germline V and J ends were trimmed by 5 bases and 4 bases, with 11 bases remaining between them. The germline V gene has CDR1 MNHEY and CDR2 SMNVEV (reference sequence). The CDR3 reads CASSPREGETQYF. Written as DNA, the CDR3 is TGTGCCAGCAGTCCCAGGGAAGGAGAGACCCAGTACTTC.

The CDR3 is CASRRNPGEDTEAFF. DNA for the CDR3: TGTGCCAGCAGAAGGAACCCCGGGGAGGACACTGAAGCTTTCTTT. The chain employs TRBV7-8 and TRBJ1-1, with unresolved D. V gave up 6 bases and J gave up 3 bases, with 17 bases separating them. Germline CDR1 reads SGHVS; CDR2 reads FQNEAQ. This CDR3 contains 15 residues. Based on the CDR3 plus reference TRBV7-8 and TRBJ1-1, the full variable domain is GAGVSQSPRYKVAKRGQDVALRCDPISGHVSLFWYQQALGQGPEFLTYFQNEAQLDKSGLPSDRFFAERPEGSVSTLKIQRTQQEDSAVYLCASRRNPGEDTEAFFGQGTRLTVV.

In DNA form, the CDR3 reads TGTGCCAGCAGTGAATACGGGGGAGGGGTGACAGATACGCAGTATTTT. This translates into CASSEYGGGVTDTQYF. The chain uses TRBV2 and TRBJ2-3, with 7 bases fitting TRBD2. CDR1 SNHLY and CDR2 FYNNEI come from the germline V gene. The CDR3 runs 16 residues. J lost 3 bases, V lost 2 bases, and 8 bases had no gene match. The full variable domain, its missing parts supplied by reference TRBV2 and TRBJ2-3, is EPEVTQTPSHQVTQMGQEVILRCVPISNHLYFYWYRQILGQKVEFLVSFYNNEISEKSEIFDDQFSVERPDGSNFTLKIRSTKLEDSAMYFCASSEYGGGVTDTQYFGPGTRLTVL.

V gene TRBV7-8 combines with J gene TRBJ1-1; D is ambiguous. Germline CDR1 SGHVS, CDR2 FQNEAQ. The CDR3 sequence is 14 residues long. Trimming shortened V by 3 bases and J by 1 base, and 9 bases separated the two germline ends. The CDR3 nucleotides are TGTGCCAGCAGCTTGTATGAGGGGAACACTGAAGCTTTCTTT. Translating it yields CASSLYEGNTEAFF.

This clonotype was seen repeatedly, ten times or more. The rearrangement joins TRBV6-2 or TRBV6-3 to TRBJ1-5; maybe TRBD1 (6 bases). The V end lost 6 bases, the J end lost 7 bases, and 16 bases lay between the germline ends. The CDR3 has 14 amino acids. Germline V CDR1 and CDR2: MNHEY, SVGEGT. The CDR3 protein is CASSPLQGDQPQHF. Here the CDR3 DNA reads TGTGCCAGCAGCCCATTACAGGGTGACCAGCCCCAGCATTTT.

This clonotype came up a few times. The chain links TRBV7-6 to TRBJ2-5; no reliable D call. Trimming left V 5 bases short and J 3 bases short, with 10 bases between. The CDR3 length is 13 residues. Germline assignment: CDR1 SGHVS and CDR2 FNYEAQ. The CDR3 here is CASSPDEEETQYF. CDR3 coding DNA: TGTGCCAGCAGCCCCGACGAGGAAGAGACCCAGTACTTC.

In its sample, this clonotype was seen a few times. The chain employs TRBV11-2 and TRBJ2-2; D unclear. The V end lost 5 bases, the J end lost 7 bases, and 11 bases lay between the germline ends. CDR1 is SGHAT, CDR2 FQNNGV, per germline. The CDR3 length is 13 residues. The chain's CDR3 is CASSPILGGELFF. The DNA for the CDR3 is TGTGCCAGCAGCCCGATTTTGGGCGGGGAGCTGTTTTTT. Full variable domain (missing parts from reference TRBV11-2 and TRBJ2-2): EAGVAQSPRYKIIEKRQSVAFWCNPISGHATLYWYQQILGQGPKLLIQFQNNGVVDDSQLPKDRFSAERLKGVDSTLKIQPAKLEDSAVYLCASSPILGGELFFGEGSRLTVL.

The DNA for the CDR3 is TGTGCCAGCAGCCCGCTGTCCGGGGGTGCGGACAAAAACATTCAGTACTTC. This gives the protein CASSPLSGGADKNIQYF. J is TRBJ2-4 and V is TRBV9; the D gene is possibly TRBD2 (6 bases). The germline gives CDR1 SGDLS, CDR2 YYNGEE. V was pared by 4 bases and J by 3 bases, with 20 bases between. The length of the CDR3 is 17 residues.

This clonotype was counted ten times or more. This chain joins TRBV12-3 or TRBV12-4 and TRBJ2-1; the D is unclear. V was shortened by 3 bases and J by 4 bases, with 10 bases between the two germline ends. CDR3 size: 14 residues. The CDR3 DNA follows: TGTGCCAGCAGTTTCGGTCTCCATTACAATGAGCAGTTCTTC. This encodes CASSFGLHYNEQFF.

The rearrangement uses TRBV7-9 and TRBJ1-1, with TRBD1 matching over 7 bases. CDR1 and CDR2 (germline): SEHNR, FQNEAQ (reference sequence). Trimming cost V 1 base and J 4 bases; bases outside gene matches: 12. There are 17 residues in the CDR3. The CDR3 sequence: CASSLGVTGNSGTEAFF. CDR3 sequence (DNA): TGTGCCAGCAGCTTAGGGGTGACAGGGAATAGTGGCACTGAAGCTTTCTTT.

Ten or more counts support this clonotype. The V and J genes are TRBV11-2 and TRBJ1-4, with D perhaps TRBD1 (6 bases). Germline V lookup: CDR1 SGHAT, CDR2 FQNNGV. With 5 bases removed from V and 8 bases from J, the gap between germline ends came to 12 bases. The CDR3 totals 13 residues. CDR3 amino acids: CASSTGPEEKLFF. CDR3 coding DNA: TGTGCCAGCAGCACAGGGCCGGAGGAAAAACTGTTTTTT.

The chain employs TRBV7-2 and TRBJ2-5; no clear D. Germline-derived CDR1 and CDR2 are SGHTA and FQGNSA. Between the trimmed V and J ends, which lost 1 base and 4 bases, there was a span of 19 bases. This CDR3 is 17 amino acids long. The CDR3 is CASSLESSRSYRETQYF. The CDR3 region has the DNA TGTGCCAGCAGCTTAGAGTCAAGCAGGAGTTATAGAGAGACCCAGTACTTC.

This clonotype was detected only a few times. The chain combines TRBV28 with TRBJ1-5, with D possibly TRBD1 on 6 matching bases. Germline CDR1 and CDR2: MDHEN and SYDVKM. The CDR3 has 19 residues. V lost 3 bases to trimming and J lost 5 bases, with 26 bases between them. For the CDR3, the DNA is TGTGCCAGCAGTTTGACCCAGTATTACAGGGATTTGAGGGATCAGCCCCAGCATTTT. Its translation: CASSLTQYYRDLRDQPQHF.

This clonotype was observed a few times. This chain connects TRBV20-1 to TRBJ2-7; TRBD2 aligns across 7 bases. The trim removed 6 bases at V and 6 bases at J, leaving 14 bases unmatched. The CDR3 consists of 14 residues. Looked up from germline, CDR1 is DFQATT and CDR2 is SNEGSKA (reference sequence). The chain's CDR3 is CSAIPGGRGAEQYF. CDR3 nucleotide sequence: TGCAGTGCCATTCCTGGCGGGAGAGGTGCCGAGCAGTACTTC.

The sample holds a few counts of this clonotype. The chain has TRBV6-6 and TRBJ1-1; a weak D match, TRBD1 (6 bases). CDR3 size: 15 residues. The ends were cut back, 4 bases at V and 4 bases at J, with 16 bases in the middle. The germline CDR1 and CDR2 sequences are MNHNY and SVGAGI (reference sequence). Here the CDR3 reads CASSSGRTDSTEAFF. CDR3 in DNA: TGTGCCAGCAGTTCCGGGCGGACAGACTCCACTGAAGCTTTCTTT.

This clonotype has a count of ten or more. The chain carries TRBV28 and TRBJ2-7; TRBD1 aligns across 7 bases. The CDR3 is 13 residues long. In germline, CDR1 is MDHEN, CDR2 SYDVKM. The V gene end was trimmed by 5 bases and the J gene end by 11 bases; junction bases not matched to a gene: 12. The CDR3 loop reads CASSTGTAPGEYF. For the CDR3, the DNA is TGTGCCAGCAGTACGGGGACAGCCCCTGGGGAGTACTTC.

This clonotype was seen a handful of times. A much larger clone lies a single base off, so this may be a read error. The CDR3 reads CASRLNTGELFF. As DNA, the CDR3 is TGTGCCAGCAGGCTGAACACCGGGGAGCTGTTTTTT. The chain combines TRBV6-2 or TRBV6-3 with TRBJ2-2, with D unclear. Between the trimmed V and J ends, which lost 6 bases and 1 base, there was a span of 3 bases. Per the germline V gene, CDR1 is MNHEY and CDR2 is SVGEGT. The CDR3 is made up of 12 amino acids.

CDR3 sequence reads: CSVAIATNEKLFF. The DNA of the CDR3 is TGCAGCGTTGCGATTGCAACTAATGAAAAACTGTTTTTT. The J gene is TRBJ1-4, the V gene TRBV29-1; D uncertain. Trimming took 4 bases from V and 0 from J, leaving 6 bases between them. Germline assignment: CDR1 SQVTM and CDR2 ANQGSEA. CDR3 length: 13 amino acids.